The clone carrying this T cell receptor (beta chain) was detected only a few times. The antigen is not known. The sample comes from a study of T cell repertoires in cytomegalovirus infection. Across the study: Newly reported HLA-C-restricted and thoroughly characterized HLA-B-restricted CMV epitopes were employed. In public TCR beta signatures, there were indications of both CMV infection and matching HLA type. Study results and caveats: Ex vivo, HLA-C-restricted CMV-specific TCR beta clonotypes prevailed over the rest of the response. Summed frequency of shared TCR beta families picked out CMV carriers who also had the relevant HLA.

TCRdb used MiXCR to reprocess the reads, holding one entry per CDR3 protein. The table shows 700,000 to 900,000 distinct CDR3 sequences, with 25% to 35% occurring only once. Per germline, CDR1 SEHNR and CDR2 FQNEAQ (reference sequence). V lost 5 bases to trimming and J lost 5 bases, with 15 bases between them. This CDR3 spans 14 amino acids. The source was cultured CD8+ T cells from PBMCs, collected from culture after CMV antigen stimulation. V and J are TRBV7-9 and TRBJ2-5, with a tentative D call TRBD1 (6 bases). The clonotype was recovered from a human donor in good health (CMV status not recorded). Some clones in this sample may be carry-over from other donors' samples. The CDR3 DNA is TGTGCCAGCAGCCCAAGACAAGACAGGGAGACCCAGTACTTC. Protein product: CASSPRQDRETQYF.